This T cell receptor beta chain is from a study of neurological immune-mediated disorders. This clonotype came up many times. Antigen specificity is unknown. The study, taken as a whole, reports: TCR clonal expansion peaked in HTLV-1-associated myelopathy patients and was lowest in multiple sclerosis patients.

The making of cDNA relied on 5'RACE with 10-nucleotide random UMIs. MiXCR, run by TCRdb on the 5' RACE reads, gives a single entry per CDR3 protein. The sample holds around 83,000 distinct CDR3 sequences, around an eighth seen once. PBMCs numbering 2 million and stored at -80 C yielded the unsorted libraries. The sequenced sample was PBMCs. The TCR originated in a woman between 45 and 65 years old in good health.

CDR3 protein: CSARDWDNEQFF. Written as DNA, the CDR3 is TGCAGTGCTAGAGATTGGGACAATGAGCAGTTCTTC. The chain uses TRBV20-1 and TRBJ2-1, with D uncertain. V shed 0 bases and J shed 5 bases, with 5 bases lying between them. The V gene's germline CDR1 is DFQATT and CDR2 SNEGSKA (reference sequence). The CDR3 covers 12 residues.